This T cell receptor (beta chain) was recovered during a study of radiotherapy plus CTLA-4 blockade in lung cancer. About the study: Objective response was observed in more than 15% of patients, and disease control in just over 30%.

Germline V gene lookup returns CDR1 SGHRS and CDR2 YFSETQ. CDR3 length: 15 amino acids. With regard to this clone: Its antigen is not known.

Only in-frame clones appear in the TCRdb table, and some are missing; sequencing was by immunoSEQ multiplex PCR. The sample holds some 100,000 clones, about 77% seen once. Notes on the study in general: In blood, tumor-derived TCR clones expanded after radiotherapy plus ipilimumab. It was early blood T cell clone dynamics, with interferon-beta, that reportedly best predicted response.

This chain uses TRBV5-1 with TRBJ2-5, with D tentatively TRBD1 (5 bases). The DNA end is a closer match to TRBJ2-7, so the J assignment may be wrong. Sequencing was performed on peripheral blood, taken from a patient treated with radiotherapy plus ipilimumab. The origin of this receptor is a human donor with non-small cell lung cancer who had a partial response to radiotherapy plus ipilimumab. The CDR3: CASSLGTRNSYEQYF. The CDR3 DNA reads TGCGCCAGCAGCTTGGGGACACGAAACTCCTACGAGCAGTACTTC.